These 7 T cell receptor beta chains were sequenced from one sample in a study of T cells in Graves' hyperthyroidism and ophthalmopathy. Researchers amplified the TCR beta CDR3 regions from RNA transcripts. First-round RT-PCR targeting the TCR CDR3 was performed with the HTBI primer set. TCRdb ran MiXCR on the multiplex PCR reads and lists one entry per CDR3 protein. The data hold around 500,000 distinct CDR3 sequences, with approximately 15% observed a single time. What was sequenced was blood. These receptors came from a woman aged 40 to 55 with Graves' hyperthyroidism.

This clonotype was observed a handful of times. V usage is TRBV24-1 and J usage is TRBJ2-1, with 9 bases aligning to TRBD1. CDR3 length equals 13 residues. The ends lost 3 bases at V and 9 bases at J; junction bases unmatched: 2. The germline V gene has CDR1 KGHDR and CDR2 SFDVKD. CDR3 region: CATSDQQGAEQFF. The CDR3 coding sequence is TGTGCCACCAGTGATCAACAGGGGGCTGAGCAGTTCTTC.

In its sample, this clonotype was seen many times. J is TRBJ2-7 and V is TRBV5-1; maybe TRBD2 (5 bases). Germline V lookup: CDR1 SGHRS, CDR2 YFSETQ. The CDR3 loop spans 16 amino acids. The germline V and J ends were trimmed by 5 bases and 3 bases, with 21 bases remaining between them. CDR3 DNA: TGCGCCAGCAGAGACCTAAAGGCGGCTGGAGGCTACGAGCAGTACTTC. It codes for CASRDLKAAGGYEQYF.

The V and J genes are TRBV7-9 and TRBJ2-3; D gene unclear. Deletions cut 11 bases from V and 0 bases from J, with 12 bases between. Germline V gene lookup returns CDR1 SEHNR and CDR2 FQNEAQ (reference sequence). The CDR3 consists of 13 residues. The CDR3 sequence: CAFLRSSTDTQYF. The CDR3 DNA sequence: TGTGCCTTTCTACGGTCTAGCACAGATACGCAGTATTTT. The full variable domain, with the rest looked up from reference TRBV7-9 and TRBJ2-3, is DTGVSQNPRHKITKRGQNVTFRCDPISEHNRLYWYRQTLGQGPEFLTYFQNEAQLEKSRLLSDRFSAERPKGSFSTLEIQRTEQGDSAMYLCAFLRSSTDTQYFGPGTRLTVL.

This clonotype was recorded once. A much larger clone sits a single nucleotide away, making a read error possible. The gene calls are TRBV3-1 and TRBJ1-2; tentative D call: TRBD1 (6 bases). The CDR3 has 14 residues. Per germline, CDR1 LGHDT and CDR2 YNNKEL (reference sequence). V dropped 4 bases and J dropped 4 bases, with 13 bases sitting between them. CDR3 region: CASSPRTEPYGYTF. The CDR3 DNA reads TGTGCCAGCAGCCCCCGGACAGAACCCTATGGCTACACCTTC.

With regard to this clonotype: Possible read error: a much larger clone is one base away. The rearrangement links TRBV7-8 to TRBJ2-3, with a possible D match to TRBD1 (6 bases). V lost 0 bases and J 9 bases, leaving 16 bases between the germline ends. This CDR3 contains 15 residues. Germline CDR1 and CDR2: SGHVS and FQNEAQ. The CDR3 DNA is TGTGCCAGCAGCTTAGCCACGGTCGCAACAGGGACGCAGTATTTT. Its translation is CASSLATVATGTQYF.

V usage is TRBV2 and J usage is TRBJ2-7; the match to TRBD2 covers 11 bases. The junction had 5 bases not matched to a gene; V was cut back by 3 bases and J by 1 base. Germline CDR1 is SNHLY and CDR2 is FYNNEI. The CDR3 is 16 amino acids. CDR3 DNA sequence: TGTGCCAGCAGTGACGGTGTAGCGGGAGGGTCCTACGAGCAGTACTTC. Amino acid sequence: CASSDGVAGGSYEQYF.

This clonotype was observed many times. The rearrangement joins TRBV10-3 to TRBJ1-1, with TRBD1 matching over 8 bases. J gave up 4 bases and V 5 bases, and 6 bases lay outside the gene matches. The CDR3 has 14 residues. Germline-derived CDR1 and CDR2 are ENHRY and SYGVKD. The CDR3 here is CAISSDRVGTEAFF. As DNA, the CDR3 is TGTGCCATCAGTTCGGACAGGGTGGGCACTGAAGCTTTCTTT.